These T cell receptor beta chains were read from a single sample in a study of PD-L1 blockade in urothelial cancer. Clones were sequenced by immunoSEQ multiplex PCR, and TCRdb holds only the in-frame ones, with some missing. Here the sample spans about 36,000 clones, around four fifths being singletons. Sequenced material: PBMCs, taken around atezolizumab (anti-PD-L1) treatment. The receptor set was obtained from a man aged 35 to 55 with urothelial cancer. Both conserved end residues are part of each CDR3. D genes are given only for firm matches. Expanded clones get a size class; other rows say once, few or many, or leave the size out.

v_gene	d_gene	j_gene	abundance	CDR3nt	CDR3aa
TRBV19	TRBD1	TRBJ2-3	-	TGTGCCAGCTTAGGACAGGGGGCAGATACGCAGTATTTT	CASLGQGADTQYF
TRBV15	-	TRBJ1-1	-	TGTGCCACCAGCCCTCACGGGGCAGGGGTGAACACTGAAGCTTTCTTT	CATSPHGAGVNTEAFF
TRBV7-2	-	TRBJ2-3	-	TGTGCCAGCAGGGGGAGTAGCACAGATACGCAGTATTTT	CASRGSSTDTQYF
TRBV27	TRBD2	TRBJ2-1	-	TGTGCCAGCAAAGGGACTACATTGGGGCGCGATGAGCAGTTCTTC	CASKGTTLGRDEQFF
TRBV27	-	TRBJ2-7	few	TGTGCCAGCAGTCTCCCCGGACTCGGGCAGTACTTC	CASSLPGLGQYF
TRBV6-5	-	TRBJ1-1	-	TGTGCCAGCAGTTACGGGACAGAAGCTTTCTTT	CASSYGTEAFF
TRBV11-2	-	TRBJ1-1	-	TGTGCCAGCAGCTTAGTTTATAACACTGAAGCTTTCTTT	CASSLVYNTEAFF
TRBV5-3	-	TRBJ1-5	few	TGTGCTCTAAACCTTGGCCCGACCACGGCGGGAAATCAGCCCCAGCATTTT	CALNLGPTTAGNQPQHF
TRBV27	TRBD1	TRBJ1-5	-	TGTGCCAGCAGTCAACAGGGGCTGGGCAATCAGCCCCAGCATTTT	CASSQQGLGNQPQHF
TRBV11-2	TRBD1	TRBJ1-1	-	TGTGCCAGCAGCCGGGGGACAGTCGTCAAAGCTTTCTTT	CASSRGTVVKAFF
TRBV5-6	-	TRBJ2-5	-	TGTGCCAGCAGCTTTGGACAGCAAGAGACCCAGTACTTC	CASSFGQQETQYF
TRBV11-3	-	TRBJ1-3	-	TGTGCCACATCGAGCTACTTTGGAAACACCATATATTTT	CATSSYFGNTIYF
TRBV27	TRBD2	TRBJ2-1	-	TGTGCCAGCAGAGAGCGGGGTTACAATGAGCAGTTCTTC	CASRERGYNEQFF
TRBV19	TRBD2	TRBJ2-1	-	TGTGCCAGTAGGAGTATAGCGGGAGGTTGGAATGAGCAGTTCTTC	CASRSIAGGWNEQFF
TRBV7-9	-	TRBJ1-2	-	TGTGCCAGCAGCCCAACAGGGCATGGCTACACCTTC	CASSPTGHGYTF
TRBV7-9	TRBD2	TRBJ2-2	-	TGTGCCAGCAGCTTAGAGGCTAGCGGGAGTACCGGGGAGCTGTTTTTT	CASSLEASGSTGELFF
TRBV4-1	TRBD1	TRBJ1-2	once	TGCGCCAGCAGCCAAACAGGGGTAGGGGGCTACACCTTC	CASSQTGVGGYTF
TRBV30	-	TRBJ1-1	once	TGTGCCTGGAGTCTTCGGGGAAGCCTTGGCACTGAAGCTTTCTTT	CAWSLRGSLGTEAFF
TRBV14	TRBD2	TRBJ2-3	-	TGTGCCAGCAGCTCTCGGGACTACACAGATACGCAGTATTTT	CASSSRDYTDTQYF
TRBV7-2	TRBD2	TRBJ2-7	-	TGTGCCAGCAGCTCCGACACCCGTAGCGGGGCCTACGAGCAGTACTTC	CASSSDTRSGAYEQYF
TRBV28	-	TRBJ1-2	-	TGTGCCACCCTAAAGGAGGGGCTCCGGGCATATGGCTACACCTTC	CATLKEGLRAYGYTF
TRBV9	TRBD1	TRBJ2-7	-	TGTGCCAGCAGTGGGACAGGAGCCTACGAGCAGTACTTC	CASSGTGAYEQYF
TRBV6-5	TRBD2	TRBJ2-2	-	TGTGCCAGCAGTTACTCTCCAGCGGGAGGATCCGGGGAGCTGTTTTTT	CASSYSPAGGSGELFF
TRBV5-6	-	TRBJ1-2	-	TGTGCCAGCAGCCCGAACAACGGGGGGGGGAGCTATGGCTACACCTTC	CASSPNNGGGSYGYTF
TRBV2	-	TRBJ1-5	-	TGTGCCAGCAAGAAGGACACAGATCAGCCCCAGCATTTT	CASKKDTDQPQHF
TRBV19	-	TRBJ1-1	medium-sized	TGTGCCAGTAGTATTCACAGTATGAACACTGAAGCTTTCTTT	CASSIHSMNTEAFF
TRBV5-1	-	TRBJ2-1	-	TGCGCCAGCAGCTTGGGTGGACAGAGTTACAATGAGCAGTTCTTC	CASSLGGQSYNEQFF
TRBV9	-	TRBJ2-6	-	TGTGCCAGCAGCGCTCGACAGTTACACTCTGGGGCCAACGTCCTGACTTTC	CASSARQLHSGANVLTF
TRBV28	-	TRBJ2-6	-	TGTGCCAGCAGTTGGGCGGGCTCTGGGGCCAACGTCCTGACTTTC	CASSWAGSGANVLTF
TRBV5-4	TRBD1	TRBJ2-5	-	TGTGCCAGCAGCTTGAGGACAGGGTGGGAGACCCAGTACTTC	CASSLRTGWETQYF
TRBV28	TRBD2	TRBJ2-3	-	TGTGCCAGCAGTCAAAAGTCTAGCGGGTACTTGGATACGCAGTATTTT	CASSQKSSGYLDTQYF
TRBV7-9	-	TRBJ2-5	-	TGTGCCAGCAGCTCCCGGGACATTACACGAGAGACCCAGTACTTC	CASSSRDITRETQYF
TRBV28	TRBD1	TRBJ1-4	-	TGTGCCAGCAGTCCGAGTTCCGGACAGGGGGCGCAAAAACTGTTTTTT	CASSPSSGQGAQKLFF
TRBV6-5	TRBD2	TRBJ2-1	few	TGTGCCAGCAAGTGGCGGGAGGGAGTGTACAATGAGCAGTTCTTC	CASKWREGVYNEQFF
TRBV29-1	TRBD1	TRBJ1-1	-	TGCAGCGCTAGCACAACAGGGGTGACTGAAGCTTTCTTT	CSASTTGVTEAFF
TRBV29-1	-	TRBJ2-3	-	TGCAGCGTTAGACAGGGCACAGATACGCAGTATTTT	CSVRQGTDTQYF
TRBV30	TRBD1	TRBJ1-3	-	TGTGCCTGGAGTCCGGGACAGCTTATCTCTGGAAACACCATATATTTT	CAWSPGQLISGNTIYF
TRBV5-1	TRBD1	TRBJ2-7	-	TGCGCCAGCAGCTTGGCCGGGACAGTCAATCCCTACGAGCAGTACTTC	CASSLAGTVNPYEQYF
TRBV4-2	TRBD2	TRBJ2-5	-	TGTGCCAGCAGCCAAGATCAAGGAGCGGGGACGCAAGAGACCCAGTACTTC	CASSQDQGAGTQETQYF
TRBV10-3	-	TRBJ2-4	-	TGTGCCAGCGGCCTAGAGGCGGGCATCAAAAACATTCAGTACTTC	CASGLEAGIKNIQYF
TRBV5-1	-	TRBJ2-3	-	TGCGCCAGCACCCAAACTGGCACAGATACGCAGTATTTT	CASTQTGTDTQYF
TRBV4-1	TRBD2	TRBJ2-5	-	TGCGCCAGCAGCCAGCCCGGGACTAGTCGGGAGACCCAGTACTTC	CASSQPGTSRETQYF